The T cell receptor beta chain under discussion was sequenced for a study of OX40 agonist ivuxolimab in advanced cancers. Losses at the gene ends were 0 bases for V and 4 bases for J; bases not matched to a gene: 4. The CDR3 is made up of 14 amino acids. CDR1 and CDR2 (germline): SGHNT, YYREEE (reference sequence). Profiled with immunoSEQ multiplex PCR; TCRdb holds only in-frame clones, not every one. There are about 99,000 clones in the sample; over 75% occur only once, and roughly 0.31% lies in the top ten. The receptor comes from an adult with an advanced solid tumor such as melanoma, head and neck, liver or kidney cancer. The chain links TRBV5-4 to TRBJ2-7, with 7 nucleotides matching TRBD2. The sample consisted of CD4+ or CD8+ T cells sorted from blood, taken in a trial of the OX40 agonist ivuxolimab. Written as DNA, the CDR3 is TGTGCCAGCAGCTTGGAGGCTAGCGGTTACGAGCAGTACTTC. Protein product: CASSLEASGYEQYF.